Presented here are 15 T cell receptor beta chains from one specimen sequenced in a study of blood T cell repertoires in COVID-19. Assay used: immunoSEQ multiplex PCR; TCRdb lists only in-frame clones, some missing. The profile shows more than 95,000 clones, around three quarters of them singletons. Sequences were obtained from peripheral blood. All receptors come from a man between 65 and 85 years old with acute or convalescent COVID-19.

The V and J genes are TRBV30 and TRBJ2-5; 7 positions agree with TRBD2. J was trimmed by 3 bases and V by 0 bases; bases with no gene match: 4. CDR3 length: 14 residues. Germline values: CDR1 GTSNPN, CDR2 SVGIG (reference sequence). CDR3 DNA sequence: TGTGCCTGGAGTGTGCTTGCGGGGGAAGAGACCCAGTACTTC. Translation gives CAWSVLAGEETQYF.

The V and J genes are TRBV7-2 and TRBJ1-5; a possible D gene is TRBD1 (6 bases). This CDR3 region has 14 residues. V was trimmed by 5 bases and J by 6 bases, leaving 14 bases between them. CDR1 and CDR2 (germline): SGHTA, FQGNSA. The CDR3 DNA reads TGTGCCAGCAGCGGCGGTGCCAGGGGTCAGCCCCAGCATTTT. Protein: CASSGGARGQPQHF.

This clone was observed a single time. The chain links TRBV7-9 to TRBJ1-1, with 7 bases aligning to TRBD1. Germline CDR1 is SEHNR and CDR2 is FQNEAQ (reference sequence). The CDR3 has 14 amino acids. The ends lost 1 base at V and 4 bases at J; junction bases unmatched: 3. This CDR3 is CASSLGQGATEAFF. The CDR3 nucleotides are TGTGCCAGCAGCTTAGGACAGGGTGCCACTGAAGCTTTCTTT.

This clone has a single count. The chain recombines TRBV5-4 with TRBJ1-1, with D tentatively TRBD1 (5 bases). V lost 2 bases, J lost 4 bases, and 15 bases lay in between. The germline V gene has CDR1 SGHNT and CDR2 YYREEE (reference sequence). CDR3 length equals 15 residues. Here the CDR3 reads CASSLDQGPGTEAFF. Written as DNA, the CDR3 is TGTGCCAGCAGCTTAGACCAGGGCCCGGGCACTGAAGCTTTCTTT.

The chain has TRBV11-2 and TRBJ2-1; 13 nucleotides line up with TRBD2. The CDR3 loop spans 13 amino acids. CDR1 SGHAT and CDR2 FQNNGV come from the germline V gene. V shed 11 bases and J 9 bases; nucleotides not matched to a gene: 7. In nucleotides, the CDR3 is TGTGCCGGGGGAGGACTAGCGGGAGCTGAGCAGTTCTTC. It encodes CAGGGLAGAEQFF.

The chain uses TRBV4-2 and TRBJ2-3, with 11 bases matching TRBD2. The CDR3 consists of 17 residues. CDR1 and CDR2 (germline): LGHNA, YNFKEQ. J was trimmed by 3 bases and V by 1 base; bases with no gene match: 6. In nucleotides, the CDR3 is TGTGCCAGCAGCCAAGTTGTTAGCGGGGGGGCAACAGATACGCAGTATTTT. It translates to CASSQVVSGGATDTQYF.

This rearrangement joins TRBV19 to TRBJ2-1; 7 positions match TRBD1. CDR3 length equals 14 residues. With V trimmed by 7 bases and J by 7 bases, 10 bases remained unmatched. The germline gives CDR1 LNHDA, CDR2 SQIVND (reference sequence). Written as DNA, the CDR3 is TGTGCCAGTAAAACCGGGACAGAAGTTAATGAGCAGTTCTTC. Its translation is CASKTGTEVNEQFF.

V is TRBV5-5 and J is TRBJ2-6; D uncertain. Deletions cut 0 bases from V and 4 bases from J, with 11 bases between. CDR3 length: 16 amino acids. Germline V gene sequence: CDR1 SGHKS, CDR2 YYEKEE (reference sequence). CDR3 region: CASSLEAARGANVLTF. The CDR3 bases are TGTGCCAGCAGCTTGGAAGCCGCCAGGGGGGCCAACGTCCTGACTTTC.

The V call is TRBV28, the J call TRBJ2-3; 9 bases are a match to TRBD2. CDR1 and CDR2 (germline): MDHEN, SYDVKM. The trim removed 6 bases at V and 2 bases at J, leaving 9 bases unmatched. The CDR3 is 16 amino acids. DNA of the CDR3: TGTGCCAGCAGACCTGGGGCGGGAGGGACCACAGATACGCAGTATTTT. This sequence encodes CASRPGAGGTTDTQYF.

The chain employs TRBV19 and TRBJ2-7; 7 nucleotides align to TRBD1. J gave up 1 base and V 5 bases, and 5 bases lay outside the gene matches. The germline gives CDR1 LNHDA, CDR2 SQIVND (reference sequence). There are 14 residues in the CDR3. Here the CDR3 reads CASSYQGESYEQYF. The CDR3 DNA sequence: TGTGCCAGTAGTTACCAGGGGGAATCCTACGAGCAGTACTTC.

The chain carries TRBV4-1 and TRBJ2-3, with 16 bases lining up with TRBD2. The CDR3 consists of 21 residues. In germline, CDR1 is MGHRA, CDR2 YSYEKL. The V gene end was trimmed by 3 bases and the J gene end by 2 bases; junction bases not matched to a gene: 14. CDR3 sequence: CASSHEGLGTSGRGPTDTQYF. CDR3 nucleotides: TGCGCCAGCAGCCATGAGGGGTTAGGGACTAGCGGGAGGGGCCCCACAGATACGCAGTATTTT.

This clone was seen only a few times. The rearrangement joins TRBV6-5 to TRBJ2-5; 8 bases line up with TRBD1. Germline V gives CDR1 MNHEY, CDR2 SVGAGI. Germline trimming cut 9 bases from V and 5 bases from J; bases unmatched to any gene: 11. This CDR3 is built from 14 residues. The CDR3 DNA is TGTGCCAGTCGGTCAGGGGGCATCGGGGAGACCCAGTACTTC. Its translation is CASRSGGIGETQYF.

The rearrangement uses TRBV21-1 and TRBJ2-5; the listed D gene, TRBD2, was not tested against the DNA. TRBV21-1 is recorded as a pseudogene. This CDR3 region has 13 residues. The CDR3 DNA sequence: TGTGCCAGCCCTAACCCCCCGCAAGAGACCCAGTACTTC. Encoded protein: CASPNPPQETQYF.

This clone was seen only a few times. This chain uses TRBV4-3 with TRBJ2-2; maybe TRBD1 (5 bases). The V and J ends lost 0 bases and 4 bases respectively, with 12 bases between them. The CDR3 is 16 residues long. From germline, CDR1 is LGHNA and CDR2 YSLEER. CDR3: CASSQEMRQGTGELFF. CDR3 in DNA: TGCGCCAGCAGCCAAGAAATGAGGCAGGGCACCGGGGAGCTGTTTTTT.

The CDR3 DNA sequence: TGTGCCAGCAGCAAAGAAACCAGTAACACTGAAGCTTTCTTT. Translated: CASSKETSNTEAFF. The J gene is TRBJ1-1, the V gene TRBV21-1; TRBD1, the D gene given by the table, was not confirmed from the DNA. TRBV21-1 is a pseudogene segment. This CDR3 spans 14 amino acids.